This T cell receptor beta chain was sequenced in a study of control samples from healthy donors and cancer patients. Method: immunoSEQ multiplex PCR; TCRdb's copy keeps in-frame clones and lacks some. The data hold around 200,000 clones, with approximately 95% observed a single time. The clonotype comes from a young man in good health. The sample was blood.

CDR3 DNA: TGCGCCAGCAGCCACCCCGCCGGGAACTACAATGAGCAGTTCTTC. As protein: CASSHPAGNYNEQFF. V gene TRBV4-1 combines with J gene TRBJ2-1; maybe TRBD2 (5 bases). The CDR3 totals 15 residues. CDR1 is MGHRA, CDR2 YSYEKL, per germline. Trimming pared 3 bases from V and 3 bases from J, leaving 12 bases between.